The 10 T cell receptor beta chains below all came from one sample that was sequenced in a study of identifying expanded T cells in peripheral blood. The method was immunoSEQ multiplex PCR; TCRdb's version includes in-frame clones alone and lacks a portion of them. The sample includes some 65,000 clones, approximately 83% seen only once; the top ten take approximately 19%. The specimen sequenced was blood. The origin of the receptors is a person aged 18 to 69 in good health.

The chain combines TRBV5-1 with TRBJ1-2, with a weak D call TRBD1 (5 bases). CDR3 length equals 15 residues. V was trimmed by 0 bases and J by 8 bases, leaving 17 bases between them. Germline V gene data show CDR1 as SGHRS and CDR2 as YFSETQ. The chain's CDR3 is CASSLEGIPREGYTF. For the CDR3, the DNA is TGCGCCAGCAGCTTGGAGGGGATCCCGCGGGAAGGCTACACCTTC.

CDR3 in amino acids: CATLGLAGGSSYNEQFF. The CDR3 DNA reads as TGTGCCACCCTGGGACTAGCGGGAGGGAGCTCCTACAATGAGCAGTTCTTC. The chain uses TRBV2 and TRBJ2-1, with 16 bases identical to TRBD2. Germline V gene data show CDR1 as SNHLY and CDR2 as FYNNEI. This CDR3 has 17 amino acids. J gave up 0 bases and V 10 bases, and 6 bases lay outside the gene matches.

The chain recombines TRBV18 with TRBJ2-2; no clear D. Trimming shortened V by 1 base and J by 2 bases, and 8 bases separated the two germline ends. The CDR3 totals 15 residues. CDR1 is KGHSH, CDR2 LQKENI, per germline. The CDR3 DNA is TGTGCCAGCTCACCACGAAGACATAACACCGGGGAGCTGTTTTTT. Its protein is CASSPRRHNTGELFF.

This sequence joins TRBV9 and TRBJ1-1, with 10 bases matching TRBD1. This CDR3 contains 17 residues. In germline, CDR1 is SGDLS, CDR2 YYNGEE. V was clipped by 3 bases and J by 0 bases; unmatched bases: 8. The CDR3 nucleotides are TGTGCCAGCAGCGATCCCGGGACAGGGGTCATGAACACTGAAGCTTTCTTT. This codes for CASSDPGTGVMNTEAFF.

V usage is TRBV19 and J usage is TRBJ2-3, with D perhaps given as TRBD1 or TRBD2 (6 bases each). The germline gives CDR1 LNHDA, CDR2 SQIVND (reference sequence). Trimming took off 5 bases at V and 0 bases at J, with 9 bases between the two ends. There are 14 residues in the CDR3. This chain's CDR3 is CASSGGPSTDTQYF. Written as DNA, the CDR3 is TGTGCCAGTAGTGGGGGGCCTAGCACAGATACGCAGTATTTT.

The chain is built from TRBV6-4 and TRBJ2-7, with 7 bases fitting TRBD1. Germline V gene sequence: CDR1 MRHNA, CDR2 SNTAGT. The V segment lost 4 bases and the J segment 5 bases; nucleotides outside the gene matches: 5. CDR3 size: 13 residues. DNA of the CDR3: TGTGCCAGCAGTGTCGACAGGGCCCACGAGCAGTACTTC. This gives the protein CASSVDRAHEQYF.

This CDR3 reads CSVDRGNNEQFF. The CDR3 nucleotides are TGCAGCGTTGACAGGGGGAACAATGAGCAGTTCTTC. V is TRBV29-1 and J is TRBJ2-1; 7 nucleotides align to TRBD1. CDR1 and CDR2 from the germline V gene are SQVTM and ANQGSEA. The CDR3 has 12 amino acids. Germline trimming cut 3 bases from V and 5 bases from J; bases unmatched to any gene: 1.

This clone was seen only a few times. The rearrangement joins TRBV6-6 to TRBJ2-5; D is unresolved. This CDR3 is built from 14 residues. V gave up 4 bases and J gave up 2 bases, with 11 bases separating them. Germline V CDR1 and CDR2: MNHNY, SVGAGI (reference sequence). The CDR3 sequence: CASSLNTKQETQYF. As DNA, the CDR3 is TGTGCCAGCAGTTTAAACACGAAACAAGAGACCCAGTACTTC.

The V gene is TRBV19, the J gene TRBJ1-5; no clear D. The CDR3 is made up of 14 amino acids. Per the germline V gene, CDR1 is LNHDA and CDR2 is SQIVND (reference sequence). Trimming stripped 8 bases from V and 0 bases from J, with 11 bases between. Here the CDR3 DNA reads TGTGCCAGTGGGCCCGTAAATAGCAATCAGCCCCAGCATTTT. Its translation: CASGPVNSNQPQHF.

This clone appeared many times. The chain employs TRBV19 and TRBJ1-2, with TRBD1 matching 7 bases. This CDR3 is built from 13 residues. CDR1 and CDR2 (germline): LNHDA, SQIVND (reference sequence). The J segment lost 5 bases and the V segment lost 4 bases, leaving 4 bases of the junction unmatched. In nucleotides, the CDR3 is TGTGCCAGTAGTAAGGGACAGCATTATGGCTACACCTTC. Protein: CASSKGQHYGYTF.